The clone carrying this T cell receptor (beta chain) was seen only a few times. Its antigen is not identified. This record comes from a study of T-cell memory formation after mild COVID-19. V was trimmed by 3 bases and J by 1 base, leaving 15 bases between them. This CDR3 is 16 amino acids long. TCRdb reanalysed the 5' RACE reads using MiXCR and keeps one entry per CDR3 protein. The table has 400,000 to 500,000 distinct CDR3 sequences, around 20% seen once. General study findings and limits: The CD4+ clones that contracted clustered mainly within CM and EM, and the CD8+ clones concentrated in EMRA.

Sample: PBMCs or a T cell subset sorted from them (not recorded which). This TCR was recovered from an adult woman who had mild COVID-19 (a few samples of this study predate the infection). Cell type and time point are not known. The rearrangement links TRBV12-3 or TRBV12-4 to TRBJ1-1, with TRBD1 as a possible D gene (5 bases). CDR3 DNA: TGTGCCAGCAGTTTGGCAGGGAGAGGGAGGAACACTGAAGCTTTCTTT. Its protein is CASSLAGRGRNTEAFF.